This T cell receptor (beta chain) comes out of a study of blood T cell repertoires in COVID-19. Study context: The United States, Italy and Spain provided the acute and convalescent COVID-19 samples. PBMCs, B-cell-depleted T cells, or T cells provided the cDNA or gDNA that made up the material.

As handled by the study authors: For nucleated cells, counts were estimated from reference gene primer amplification. Only in-frame clones appear in the TCRdb table, and some are missing; sequencing was by immunoSEQ multiplex PCR. The V and J calls and clone size are taken from that table; D and trimming were inferred from the DNA. This sample has 60,000 to 70,000 clones; 74% occur once, and the top ten carry about 28%. This CDR3 is 14 amino acids long. Looked up from germline, CDR1 is MNHEY and CDR2 is SVGAGI. V dropped 7 bases and J dropped 2; count of bases not matched to a gene: 7. The sequencing input was peripheral blood. The J gene is TRBJ2-7, the V gene TRBV6-5; TRBD1 agrees at 8 bases. This receptor was taken from a woman at least 80 years old with acute or convalescent COVID-19. CDR3: CASTKGQAPYEQYF. The CDR3 DNA reads as TGTGCCAGCACTAAGGGACAGGCCCCCTACGAGCAGTACTTC.